The clone carrying this TCR beta chain was counted between two and nine times. Its antigen is currently unknown. Assay: immunoSEQ multiplex PCR; the TCRdb copy retains only in-frame clones and omits some. The table has about 15,000 clones, less than 80% seen once. The data derive from a study of T cell clonotyping in hematopoietic cell transplantation. Study-wide results and limits: At the given depth, recipient repertoires were over 97% de novo clonotypes. Without cell sorting, CD4 versus CD8 contributions remain unresolved.

V gave up 4 bases and J gave up 2 bases; unmatched junction bases: 3. The CDR3 contains 15 residues. Germline assignment: CDR1 LGHNA and CDR2 YSLEER. The sample taken for sequencing was peripheral blood mononuclear cells. This chain joins TRBV4-3 and TRBJ2-7; 12 bases map to TRBD2. The sequence was obtained from a woman aged 55-69 years in good health. Some clones in this sample may be carry-over from other donors' samples. The CDR3 region is CASSLGLAGTYEQYF. CDR3 bases: TGCGCCAGCAGCCTCGGACTAGCGGGAACCTACGAGCAGTACTTC.